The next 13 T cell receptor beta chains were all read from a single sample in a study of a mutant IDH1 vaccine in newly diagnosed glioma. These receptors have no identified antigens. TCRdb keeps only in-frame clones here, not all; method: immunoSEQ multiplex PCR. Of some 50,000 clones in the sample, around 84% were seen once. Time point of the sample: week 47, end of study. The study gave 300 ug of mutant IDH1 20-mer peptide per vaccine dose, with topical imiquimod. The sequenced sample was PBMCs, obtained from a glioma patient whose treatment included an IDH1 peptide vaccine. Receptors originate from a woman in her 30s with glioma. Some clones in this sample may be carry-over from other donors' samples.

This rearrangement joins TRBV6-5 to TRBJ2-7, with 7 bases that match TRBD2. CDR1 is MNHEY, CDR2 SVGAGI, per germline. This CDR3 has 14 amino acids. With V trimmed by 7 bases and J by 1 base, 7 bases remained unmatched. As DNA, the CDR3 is TGTGCCAGCAAGCGGCGGGAGTCATCCTACGAGCAGTACTTC. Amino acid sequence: CASKRRESSYEQYF.

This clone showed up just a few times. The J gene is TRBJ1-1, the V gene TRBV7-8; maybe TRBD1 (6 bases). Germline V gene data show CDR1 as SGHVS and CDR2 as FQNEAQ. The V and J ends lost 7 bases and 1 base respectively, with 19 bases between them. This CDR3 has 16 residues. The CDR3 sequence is CASIPTVGQKNTEAFF. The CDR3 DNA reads TGTGCCAGCATCCCGACGGTAGGACAGAAGAACACTGAAGCTTTCTTT.

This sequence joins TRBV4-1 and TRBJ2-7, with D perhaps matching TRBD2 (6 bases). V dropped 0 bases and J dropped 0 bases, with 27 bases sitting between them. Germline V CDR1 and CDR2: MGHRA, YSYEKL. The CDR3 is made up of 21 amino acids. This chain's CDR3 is CASSQDRLDYKGDGRSYEQYF. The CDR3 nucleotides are TGCGCCAGCAGCCAAGATCGTCTGGACTATAAAGGAGATGGGCGCTCCTACGAGCAGTACTTC.

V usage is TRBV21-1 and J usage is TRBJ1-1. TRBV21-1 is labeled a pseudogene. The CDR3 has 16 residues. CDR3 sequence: CASITPLIDMNTEAFF. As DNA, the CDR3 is TGTGCCAGCATCACGCCCCTAATTGATATGAACACTGAAGCTTTCTTT.

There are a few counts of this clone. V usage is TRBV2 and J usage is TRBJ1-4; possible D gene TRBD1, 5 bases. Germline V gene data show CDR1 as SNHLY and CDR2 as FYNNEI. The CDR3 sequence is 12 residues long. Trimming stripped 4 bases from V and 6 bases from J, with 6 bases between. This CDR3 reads CASSGGDEKLFF. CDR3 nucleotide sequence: TGTGCCAGCAGTGGGGGGGATGAAAAACTGTTTTTT.

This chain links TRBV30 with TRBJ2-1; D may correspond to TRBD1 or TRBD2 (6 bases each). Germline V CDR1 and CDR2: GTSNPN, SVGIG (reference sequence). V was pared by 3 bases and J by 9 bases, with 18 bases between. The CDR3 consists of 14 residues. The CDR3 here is CAWSVTRGRGEQFF. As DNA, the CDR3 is TGTGCCTGGAGCGTCACCCGGGGGCGGGGTGAGCAGTTCTTC.

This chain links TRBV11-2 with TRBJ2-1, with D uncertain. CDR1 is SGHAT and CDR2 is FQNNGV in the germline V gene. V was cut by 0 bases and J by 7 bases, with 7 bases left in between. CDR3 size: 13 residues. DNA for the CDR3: TGTGCCAGCAGCTTAGAAGAGCCGAATGAGCAGTTCTTC. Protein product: CASSLEEPNEQFF.

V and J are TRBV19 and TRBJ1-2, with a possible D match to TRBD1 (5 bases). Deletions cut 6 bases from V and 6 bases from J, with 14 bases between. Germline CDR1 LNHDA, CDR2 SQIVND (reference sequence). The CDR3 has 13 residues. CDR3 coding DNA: TGTGCCAGTAGATTAGGAGGGGCAGATGGCTACACCTTC. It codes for CASRLGGADGYTF.

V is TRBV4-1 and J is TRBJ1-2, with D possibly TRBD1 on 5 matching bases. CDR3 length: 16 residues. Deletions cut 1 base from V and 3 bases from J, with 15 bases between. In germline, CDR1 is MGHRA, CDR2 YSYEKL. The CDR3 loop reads CASSQVMGEGYYGYTF. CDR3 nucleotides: TGCGCCAGCAGCCAAGTTATGGGGGAGGGGTACTATGGCTACACCTTC.

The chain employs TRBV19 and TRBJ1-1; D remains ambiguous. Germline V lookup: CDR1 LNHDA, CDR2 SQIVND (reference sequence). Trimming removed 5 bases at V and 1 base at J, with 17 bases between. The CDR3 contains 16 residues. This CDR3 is CASSPKPLRANTEAFF. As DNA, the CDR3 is TGTGCCAGTAGTCCCAAACCCTTAAGGGCGAACACTGAAGCTTTCTTT.

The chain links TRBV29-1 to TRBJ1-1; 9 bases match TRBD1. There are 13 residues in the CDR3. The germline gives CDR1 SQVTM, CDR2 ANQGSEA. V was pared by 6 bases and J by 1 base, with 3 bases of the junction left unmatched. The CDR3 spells CSVQGAPNTEAFF. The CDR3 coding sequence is TGCAGCGTACAGGGGGCACCGAACACTGAAGCTTTCTTT. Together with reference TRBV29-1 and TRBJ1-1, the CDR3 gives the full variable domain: SAVISQKPSRDICQRGTSLTIQCQVDSQVTMMFWYRQQPGQSLTLIATANQGSEATYESGFVIDKFPISRPNLTFSTLTVSNMSPEDSSIYLCSVQGAPNTEAFFGQGTRLTVV.

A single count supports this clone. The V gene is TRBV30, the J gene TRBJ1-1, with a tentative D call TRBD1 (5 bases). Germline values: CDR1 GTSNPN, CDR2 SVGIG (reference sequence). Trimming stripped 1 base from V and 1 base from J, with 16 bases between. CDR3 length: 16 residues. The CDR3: CAWSAGSVDRNTEAFF. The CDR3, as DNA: TGTGCCTGGAGTGCAGGGTCCGTCGATAGGAACACTGAAGCTTTCTTT. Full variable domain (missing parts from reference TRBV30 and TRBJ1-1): SQTIHQWPATLVQPVGSPLSLECTVEGTSNPNLYWYRQAAGRGLQLLFYSVGIGQISSEVPQNLSASRPQDRQFILSSKKLLLSDSGFYLCAWSAGSVDRNTEAFFGQGTRLTVV.

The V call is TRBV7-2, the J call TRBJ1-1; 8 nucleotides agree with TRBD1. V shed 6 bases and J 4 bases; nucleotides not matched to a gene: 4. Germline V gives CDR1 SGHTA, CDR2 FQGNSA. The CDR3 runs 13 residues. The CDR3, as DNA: TGTGCCAGCAGTTCAGGGGGCCTCACTGAAGCTTTCTTT. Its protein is CASSSGGLTEAFF.